The present entry profiles one T cell receptor beta chain with its context. The antigen is not known. This sample is part of a study of OX40 agonist ivuxolimab in advanced cancers. Turning to the study itself: Participants, approximately 80% male, averaged roughly 60 years of age, ranging from about 23 to 90. Broader study findings: Clones of CD4+ and CD8+ blood T cells grew by week 6 at doses of 0.1 to 3.0 mg/kg.

The V end was cut by 0 bases, the J end by 7 bases, with 12 bases between. Germline lookup yields CDR1 SQVTM and CDR2 ANQGSEA. This CDR3 contains 13 residues. Libraries were prepared by immunoSEQ multiplex PCR; TCRdb keeps only in-frame clonotypes and omits some of them. Among some 83,000 clones, about 90% were seen once, and the ten largest hold roughly 8.9%. The chain couples TRBV29-1 to TRBJ1-2; D is perhaps TRBD1 (5 bases). The sequencing here drew on CD4+ or CD8+ T cells sorted from blood, taken in a trial of the OX40 agonist ivuxolimab. This TCR came from an adult with an advanced solid tumor such as melanoma, head and neck, liver or kidney cancer. In DNA, the CDR3 is TGCAGCGTTGAAGAGGGGGATAGTGCTGGCTACACCTTC. Translation: CSVEEGDSAGYTF.